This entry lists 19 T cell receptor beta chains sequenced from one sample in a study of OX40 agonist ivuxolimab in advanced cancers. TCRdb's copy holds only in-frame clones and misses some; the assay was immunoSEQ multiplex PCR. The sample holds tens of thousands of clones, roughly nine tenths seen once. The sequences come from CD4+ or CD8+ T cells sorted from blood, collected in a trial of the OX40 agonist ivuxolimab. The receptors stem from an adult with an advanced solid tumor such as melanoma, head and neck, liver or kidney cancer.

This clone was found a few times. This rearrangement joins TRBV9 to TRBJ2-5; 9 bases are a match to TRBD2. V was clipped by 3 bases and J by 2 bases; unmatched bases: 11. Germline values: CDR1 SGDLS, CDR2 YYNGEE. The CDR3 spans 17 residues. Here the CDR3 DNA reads TGTGCCAGCAGCGCCTCACAGGGGCTAGCGGGGCAAGAGACCCAGTACTTC. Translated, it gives CASSASQGLAGQETQYF.

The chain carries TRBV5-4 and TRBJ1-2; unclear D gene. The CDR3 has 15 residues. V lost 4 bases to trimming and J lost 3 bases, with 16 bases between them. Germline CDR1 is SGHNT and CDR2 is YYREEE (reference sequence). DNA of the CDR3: TGTGCCAGCAGCCTCCTGGTCCGGGCGGACTATGGCTACACCTTC. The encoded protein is CASSLLVRADYGYTF.

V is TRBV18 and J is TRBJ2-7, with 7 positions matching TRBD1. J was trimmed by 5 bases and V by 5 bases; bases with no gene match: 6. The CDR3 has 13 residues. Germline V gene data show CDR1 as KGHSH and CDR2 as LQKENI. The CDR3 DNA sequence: TGTGCCAGCTCAACGGGACAGCTAGACGAGCAGTACTTC. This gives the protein CASSTGQLDEQYF.

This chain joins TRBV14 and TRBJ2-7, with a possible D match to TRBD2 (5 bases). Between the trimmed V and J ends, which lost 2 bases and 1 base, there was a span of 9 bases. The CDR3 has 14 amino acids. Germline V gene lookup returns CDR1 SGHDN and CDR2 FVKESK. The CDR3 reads CASSQFRDSYEQYF. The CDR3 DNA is TGTGCCAGCAGCCAATTTCGGGATTCCTACGAGCAGTACTTC.

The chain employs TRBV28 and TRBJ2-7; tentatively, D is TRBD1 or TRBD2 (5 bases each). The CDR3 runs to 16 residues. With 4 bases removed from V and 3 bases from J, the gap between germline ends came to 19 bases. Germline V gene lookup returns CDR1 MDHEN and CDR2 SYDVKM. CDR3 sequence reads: CASSSIPGRSSYEQYF. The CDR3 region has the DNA TGTGCCAGCAGTTCCATACCGGGACGAAGCAGCTACGAGCAGTACTTC.

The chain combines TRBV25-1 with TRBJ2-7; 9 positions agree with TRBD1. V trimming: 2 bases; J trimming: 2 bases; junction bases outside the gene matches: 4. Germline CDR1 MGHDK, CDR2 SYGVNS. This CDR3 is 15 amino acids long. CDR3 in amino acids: CASSEIGTGTYEQYF. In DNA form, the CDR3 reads TGTGCCAGCAGTGAAATAGGGACAGGGACCTACGAGCAGTACTTC.

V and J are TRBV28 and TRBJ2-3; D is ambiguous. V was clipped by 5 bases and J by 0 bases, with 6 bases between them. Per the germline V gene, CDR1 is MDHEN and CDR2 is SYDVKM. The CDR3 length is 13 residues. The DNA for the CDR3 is TGTGCCAGCAGTCCCCCGAGCACAGATACGCAGTATTTT. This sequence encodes CASSPPSTDTQYF.

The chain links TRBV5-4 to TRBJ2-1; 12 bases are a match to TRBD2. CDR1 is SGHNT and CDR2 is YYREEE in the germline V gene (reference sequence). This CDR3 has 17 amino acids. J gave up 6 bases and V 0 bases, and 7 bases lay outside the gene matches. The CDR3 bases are TGTGCCAGCAGCTTGGGCCTAGCGGGAGGGGGGGCCAATGAGCAGTTCTTC. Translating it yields CASSLGLAGGGANEQFF.

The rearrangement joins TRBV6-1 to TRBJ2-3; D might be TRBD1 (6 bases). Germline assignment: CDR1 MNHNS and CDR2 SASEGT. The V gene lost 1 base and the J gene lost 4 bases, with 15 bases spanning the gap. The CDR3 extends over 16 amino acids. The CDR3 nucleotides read TGTGCCAGCAGTGAAGGTGCAGGGGAGATAGCAGATACGCAGTATTTT. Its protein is CASSEGAGEIADTQYF.

The DNA for the CDR3 is TGCGCCAGCAGCTTGAGGGGGCTGGAAGCTTTCTTT. This encodes CASSLRGLEAFF. V gene TRBV5-1 combines with J gene TRBJ1-1; TRBD1 matches at 7 bases. The germline V gene encodes CDR1 SGHRS and CDR2 YFSETQ. V trimming: 1 base; J trimming: 8 bases; junction bases outside the gene matches: 2. The CDR3 is made up of 12 amino acids.

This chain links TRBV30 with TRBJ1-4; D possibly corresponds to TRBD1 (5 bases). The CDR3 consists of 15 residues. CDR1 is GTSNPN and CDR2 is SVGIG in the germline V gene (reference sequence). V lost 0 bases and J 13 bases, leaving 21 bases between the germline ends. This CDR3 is CAWSVLAGPMGTLFF. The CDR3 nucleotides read TGTGCCTGGAGTGTACTAGCGGGACCCATGGGGACACTGTTTTTT.

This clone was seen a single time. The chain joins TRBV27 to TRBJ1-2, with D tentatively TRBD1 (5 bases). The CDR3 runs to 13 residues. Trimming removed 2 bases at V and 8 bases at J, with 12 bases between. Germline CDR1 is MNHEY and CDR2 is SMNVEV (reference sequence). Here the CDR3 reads CASSLRGLKGYTF. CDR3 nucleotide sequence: TGTGCCAGCAGTTTACGGGGCCTTAAGGGCTACACCTTC.

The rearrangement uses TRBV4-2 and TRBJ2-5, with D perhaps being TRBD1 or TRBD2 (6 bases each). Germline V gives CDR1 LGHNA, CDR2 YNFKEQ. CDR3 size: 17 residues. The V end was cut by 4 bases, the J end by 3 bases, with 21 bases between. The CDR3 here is CASSPLKGGEGKETQYF. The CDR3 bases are TGTGCCAGCAGCCCCCTGAAGGGGGGTGAGGGGAAAGAGACCCAGTACTTC.

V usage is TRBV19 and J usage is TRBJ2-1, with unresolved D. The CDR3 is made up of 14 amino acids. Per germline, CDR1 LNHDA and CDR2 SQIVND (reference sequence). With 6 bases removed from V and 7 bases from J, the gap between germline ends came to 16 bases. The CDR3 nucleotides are TGTGCCAGTAGCCTGGCTCGGACCCTGAATGAGCAGTTCTTC. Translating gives CASSLARTLNEQFF.

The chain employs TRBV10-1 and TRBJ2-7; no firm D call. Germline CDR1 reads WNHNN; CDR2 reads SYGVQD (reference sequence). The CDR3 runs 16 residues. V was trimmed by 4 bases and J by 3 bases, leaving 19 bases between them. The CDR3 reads CASSGSMSRGIYEQYF. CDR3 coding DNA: TGCGCCAGCAGTGGGAGTATGAGCCGCGGTATCTACGAGCAGTACTTC.

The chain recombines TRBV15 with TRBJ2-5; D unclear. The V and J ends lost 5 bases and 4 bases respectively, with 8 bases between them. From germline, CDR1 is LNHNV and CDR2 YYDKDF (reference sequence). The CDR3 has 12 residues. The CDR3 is CATSSARETQYF. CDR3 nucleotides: TGTGCCACCAGCTCTGCGAGAGAGACCCAGTACTTC.

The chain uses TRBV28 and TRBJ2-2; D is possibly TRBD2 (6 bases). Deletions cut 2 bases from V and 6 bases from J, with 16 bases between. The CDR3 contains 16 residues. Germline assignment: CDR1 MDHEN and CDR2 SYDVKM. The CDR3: CASSLVVAGMAGELFF. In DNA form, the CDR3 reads TGTGCCAGCAGTTTAGTAGTTGCGGGAATGGCCGGGGAGCTGTTTTTT.

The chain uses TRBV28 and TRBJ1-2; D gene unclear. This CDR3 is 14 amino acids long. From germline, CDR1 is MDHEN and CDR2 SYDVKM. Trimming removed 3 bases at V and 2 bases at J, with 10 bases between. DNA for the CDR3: TGTGCCAGCAGTTTGACGGGTTCAAACTATGGCTACACCTTC. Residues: CASSLTGSNYGYTF.

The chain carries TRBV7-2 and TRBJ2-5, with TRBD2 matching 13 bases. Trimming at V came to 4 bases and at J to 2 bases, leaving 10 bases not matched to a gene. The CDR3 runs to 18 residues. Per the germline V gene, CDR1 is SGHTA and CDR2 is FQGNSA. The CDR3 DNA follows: TGTGCCAGCAGCTCCTCACTAGCGGGAGGGCCACGGCAAGAGACCCAGTACTTC. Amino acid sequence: CASSSSLAGGPRQETQYF.